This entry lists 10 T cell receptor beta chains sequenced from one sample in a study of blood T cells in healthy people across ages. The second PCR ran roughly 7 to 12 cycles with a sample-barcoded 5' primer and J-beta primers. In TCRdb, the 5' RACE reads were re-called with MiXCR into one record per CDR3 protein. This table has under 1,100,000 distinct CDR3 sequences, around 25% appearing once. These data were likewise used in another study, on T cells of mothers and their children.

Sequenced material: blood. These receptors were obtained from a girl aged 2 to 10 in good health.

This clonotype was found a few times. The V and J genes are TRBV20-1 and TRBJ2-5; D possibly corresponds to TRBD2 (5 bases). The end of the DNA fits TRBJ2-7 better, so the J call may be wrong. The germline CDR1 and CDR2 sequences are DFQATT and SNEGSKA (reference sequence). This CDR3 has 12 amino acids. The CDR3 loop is CSASRDAYEQYF. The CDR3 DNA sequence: TGCAGTGCTAGCCGGGATGCCTACGAGCAGTACTTC.

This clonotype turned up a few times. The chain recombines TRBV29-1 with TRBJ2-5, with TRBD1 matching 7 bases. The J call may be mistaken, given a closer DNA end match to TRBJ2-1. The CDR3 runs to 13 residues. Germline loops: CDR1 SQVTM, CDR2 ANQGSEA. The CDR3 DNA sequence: TGCAGCACCAACTCAGAGGGGGCTGGTGAGCAGTTCTTC. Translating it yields CSTNSEGAGEQFF.

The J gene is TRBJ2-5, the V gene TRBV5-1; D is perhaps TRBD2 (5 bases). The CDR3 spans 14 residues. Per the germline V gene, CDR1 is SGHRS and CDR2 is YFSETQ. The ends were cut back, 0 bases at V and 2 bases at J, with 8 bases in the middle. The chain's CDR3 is CASSLGSEQETQYF. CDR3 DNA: TGCGCCAGCAGCTTGGGTAGCGAACAAGAGACCCAGTACTTC.

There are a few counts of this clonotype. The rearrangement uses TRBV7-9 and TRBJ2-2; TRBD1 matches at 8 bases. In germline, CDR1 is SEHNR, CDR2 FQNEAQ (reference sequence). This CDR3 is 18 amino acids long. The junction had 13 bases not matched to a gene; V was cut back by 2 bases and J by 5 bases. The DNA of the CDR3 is TGTGCCAGCAGCTTAAAGGCGACCACAGGGGGGAGTACCGGGGAGCTGTTTTTT. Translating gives CASSLKATTGGSTGELFF.

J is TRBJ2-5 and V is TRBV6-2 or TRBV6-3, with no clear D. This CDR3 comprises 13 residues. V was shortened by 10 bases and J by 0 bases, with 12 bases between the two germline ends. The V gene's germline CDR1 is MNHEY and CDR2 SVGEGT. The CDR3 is CATVRAYQETQYF. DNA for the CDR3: TGTGCCACCGTCCGGGCGTACCAAGAGACCCAGTACTTC.

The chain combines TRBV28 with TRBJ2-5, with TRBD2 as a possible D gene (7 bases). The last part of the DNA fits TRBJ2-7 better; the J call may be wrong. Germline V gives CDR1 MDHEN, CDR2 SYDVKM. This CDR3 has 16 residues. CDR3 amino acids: CASSLVLGGGAYEQYF. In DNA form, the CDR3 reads TGTGCCAGCAGTTTAGTGTTAGGGGGAGGGGCCTACGAGCAGTACTTC.

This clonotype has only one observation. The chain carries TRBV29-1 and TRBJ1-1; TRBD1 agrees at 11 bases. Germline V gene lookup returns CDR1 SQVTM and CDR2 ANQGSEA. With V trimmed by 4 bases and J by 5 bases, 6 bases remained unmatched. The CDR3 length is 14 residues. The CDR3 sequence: CSVGKDRGQTEAFF. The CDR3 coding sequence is TGCAGCGTTGGGAAGGACAGGGGGCAAACTGAAGCTTTCTTT.

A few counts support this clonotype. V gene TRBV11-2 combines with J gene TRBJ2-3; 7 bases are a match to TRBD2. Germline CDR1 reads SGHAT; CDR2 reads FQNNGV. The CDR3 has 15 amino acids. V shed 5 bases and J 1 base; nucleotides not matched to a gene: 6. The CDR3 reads CASSPGLFGTDTQYF. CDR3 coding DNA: TGTGCCAGCAGCCCGGGACTATTCGGCACAGATACGCAGTATTTT.

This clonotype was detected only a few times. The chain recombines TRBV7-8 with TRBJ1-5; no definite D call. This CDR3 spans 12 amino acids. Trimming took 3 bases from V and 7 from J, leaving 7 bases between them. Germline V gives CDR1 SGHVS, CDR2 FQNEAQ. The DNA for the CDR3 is TGTGCCAGCAGCTTGTTCCCCCAGCCCCAGCATTTT. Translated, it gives CASSLFPQPQHF. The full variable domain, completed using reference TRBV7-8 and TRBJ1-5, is GAGVSQSPRYKVAKRGQDVALRCDPISGHVSLFWYQQALGQGPEFLTYFQNEAQLDKSGLPSDRFFAERPEGSVSTLKIQRTQQEDSAVYLCASSLFPQPQHFGDGTRLSIL.

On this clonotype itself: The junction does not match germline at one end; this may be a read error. The chain's CDR3 is CSAMNRGGF. The CDR3 DNA reads TGCAGTGCGATGAACAGGGGGGGCTTC. This chain joins TRBV20-1 and TRBJ1-2, with TRBD1 identical over 8 bases. CDR3 size: 9 residues. From germline, CDR1 is DFQATT and CDR2 SNEGSKA (reference sequence).